This T cell receptor (beta chain) originates from a study of CD8+ T cells in alopecia areata. Study-wide background: Female C3H/HeJ mice aged roughly 6-11 weeks received skin from approximately 6-13-month-old C3H/HeJ donors with spontaneous alopecia.

The sample holds many counts of this clone. These gene names are mouse names. The CDR3 end lies 4 residues beyond the end of the read and is filled in from the germline J gene. Sequencing templates came from extracted RNA that was reverse transcribed into cDNA. Sequencing was performed with immunoSEQ multiplex PCR; in TCRdb, only in-frame clones are kept and a portion is missing. The sample was found to contain more than 90,000 clones, and every one recurs. Germline CDR1 and CDR2: NNHDY and SYVADS. The CDR3 totals 12 residues. Source material: lesional skin. The TCR was taken from a C3H/HeJ mouse with alopecia areata. Strain haplotype (MHC): H2-k. The genes are TRBV13-3 and TRBJ1-1, with D possibly being TRBD1 (5 bases). Incomplete CDR3 DNA: TGTGCCAGCAGTGACCCGACAGAA. Its protein product is CASSDPTE. The entire CDR3 protein is CASSDPTEEVFF.